This T cell receptor (beta chain) was identified in a study of shared clonotypes between healthy human individuals. Broader study findings: Represented diversity (both genetic and exposure-history) was limited by the small number of donors. Sequencing depth was predicted to influence how clonotypes are shared among donors.

Worth noting for this clone: Its antigen is as yet unknown.

This CDR3 has 11 amino acids. The V end lost 8 bases, the J end lost 5 bases, and 10 bases lay between the germline ends. The germline gives CDR1 ENHRY, CDR2 SYGVKD. TCRdb keeps only in-frame clones here, not all; method: immunoSEQ multiplex PCR. In the table there are around 2.3 million clones, approximately 94% of which are singletons. The chain links TRBV10-3 to TRBJ2-7; no clear D gene. The sequence came from a man younger than 35 in good health. Source material: naive CD4+ T cells sorted from blood. Subset denoted: CD45RA+ positively selected. This CDR3 is CAIGFADEQYF. DNA for the CDR3: TGTGCCATCGGTTTCGCGGACGAGCAGTACTTC.